Below, 32 T cell receptor beta chains from the same sample are listed, as sequenced in a study of shared clonotypes between healthy human individuals. Measured with immunoSEQ multiplex PCR; TCRdb has only the in-frame clones, and not every one. The data contain 900,000 to 1,200,000 clones, approximately 78% of them singletons. The sample was memory CD4+ T cells from PBMCs. Subset denoted: CD45RA-negative fraction. The receptors come from a man aged 18 to 29 in good health. Some clones in this sample may be carry-over from other donors' samples.

The sample holds one count of this clone. The V gene is TRBV2, the J gene TRBJ2-7, with TRBD1 matching over 10 bases. Germline CDR1 SNHLY, CDR2 FYNNEI. The CDR3 is made up of 14 amino acids. V was pared by 6 bases and J by 6 bases, with 8 bases of the junction left unmatched. The CDR3 DNA sequence: TGTGCCAGCAGCCCGGGACAGGGGATAATCGAGCAGTACTTC. It specifies CASSPGQGIIEQYF.

The gene calls are TRBV2 and TRBJ2-1, with 9 bases fitting TRBD1. There are 15 residues in the CDR3. J gave up 9 bases and V 8 bases, and 14 bases lay outside the gene matches. Germline V gives CDR1 SNHLY, CDR2 FYNNEI. The chain's CDR3 is CASFLPGTGWGEQFF. CDR3 DNA sequence: TGTGCCAGCTTTCTACCCGGGACAGGGTGGGGTGAGCAGTTCTTC.

The gene calls are TRBV10-1 and TRBJ2-7; no definite D call. Germline CDR1 reads WNHNN; CDR2 reads SYGVQD (reference sequence). Trimming removed 9 bases at V and 5 bases at J, with 14 bases between. The length of the CDR3 is 12 residues. The CDR3 region is CASRLGWNEQYF. CDR3 DNA sequence: TGCGCCAGTCGACTTGGGTGGAACGAGCAGTACTTC.

V usage is TRBV5-1 and J usage is TRBJ2-1; the D call may be TRBD1 or TRBD2 (6 bases each). This CDR3 spans 15 amino acids. Germline lookup yields CDR1 SGHRS and CDR2 YFSETQ. V lost 3 bases, J lost 5 bases, and 15 bases lay in between. The CDR3 sequence is CASSWAGQRDNEQFF. CDR3 bases: TGCGCCAGCAGCTGGGCTGGACAGCGGGACAATGAGCAGTTCTTC.

The chain recombines TRBV7-2 with TRBJ1-3, with D possibly being TRBD1 (6 bases). Between the trimmed V and J ends, which lost 2 bases and 2 bases, there was a span of 10 bases. This CDR3 comprises 15 residues. CDR1 is SGHTA, CDR2 FQGNSA, per germline. The DNA of the CDR3 is TGTGCCAGCAGCTTAAGGGGGGGAGCTGGAAACACCATATATTTT. Amino acid sequence: CASSLRGGAGNTIYF.

This chain uses TRBV14 with TRBJ1-1, with unresolved D. Trimming took 1 base from V and 1 from J, leaving 4 bases between them. Looked up from germline, CDR1 is SGHDN and CDR2 is FVKESK. This CDR3 spans 13 amino acids. The CDR3 DNA follows: TGTGCCAGCAGCCAAGCTAGGAACACTGAAGCTTTCTTT. It translates to CASSQARNTEAFF. The variable domain in full, completed from reference TRBV14 and TRBJ1-1, reads EAGVTQFPSHSVIEKGQTVTLRCDPISGHDNLYWYRRVMGKEIKFLLHFVKESKQDESGMPNNRFLAERTGGTYSTLKVQPAELEDSGVYFCASSQARNTEAFFGQGTRLTVV.

The chain joins TRBV7-5 to TRBJ2-7; the table's D call, TRBD1, was not checked against the DNA. TRBV7-5 is given as a pseudogene. The CDR3 contains 15 residues. The DNA for the CDR3 is TGTGTCAGAAGCCCAGGACAGGACTGGAACTACGAGCAGTACTTC. Protein sequence: CVRSPGQDWNYEQYF.

The V gene is TRBV30, the J gene TRBJ2-1; D is unclear. CDR1 and CDR2 from the germline V gene are GTSNPN and SVGIG (reference sequence). This CDR3 has 13 residues. V lost 2 bases to trimming and J lost 7 bases, with 12 bases between them. The CDR3 bases are TGTGCCTGGAGTCGTAAGATCCTGAATGAGCAGTTCTTC. Protein: CAWSRKILNEQFF. The whole variable domain, filled in from reference TRBV30 and TRBJ2-1, reads SQTIHQWPATLVQPVGSPLSLECTVEGTSNPNLYWYRQAAGRGLQLLFYSVGIGQISSEVPQNLSASRPQDRQFILSSKKLLLSDSGFYLCAWSRKILNEQFFGPGTRLTVL.

V and J are TRBV7-2 and TRBJ2-5; unclear D gene. The germline V gene has CDR1 SGHTA and CDR2 FQGNSA. The CDR3 consists of 15 residues. V was pared by 1 base and J by 0 bases, with 9 bases between. The CDR3 loop is CASSLVGQNQETQYF. The CDR3 region has the DNA TGTGCCAGCAGCTTAGTCGGCCAGAACCAAGAGACCCAGTACTTC.

Regarding this clone: It may be a read error: a sequence one base away is much more abundant. Other DNA sequences in the sample encode the same CDR3. V gene TRBV11-2 combines with J gene TRBJ1-2, with 9 bases matching TRBD1. Germline values: CDR1 SGHAT, CDR2 FQNNGV. Unmatched junction bases numbered 1, after V lost 4 bases and J lost 4 bases. The CDR3 is 13 amino acids. In nucleotides, the CDR3 is TGTGCCAGCAGCTCGGGACAGGGCTATGGCTACACCTTC. Translating gives CASSSGQGYGYTF.

The chain recombines TRBV5-1 with TRBJ1-1; 7 bases agree with TRBD1. Per the germline V gene, CDR1 is SGHRS and CDR2 is YFSETQ. The CDR3 is 15 amino acids. The junction had 11 bases not matched to a gene; V was cut back by 4 bases and J by 5 bases. In nucleotides, the CDR3 is TGCGCCAGCAGCGTCGGGGCAGGGGGAGGGACTGAAGCTTTCTTT. Protein sequence: CASSVGAGGGTEAFF.

A word on this clone: A much larger clone sits a single nucleotide away, making a read error possible. Other nucleotide sequences in the sample specify the same CDR3. The J gene is TRBJ1-2, the V gene TRBV6-5, with 11 bases lining up with TRBD1. The CDR3 length is 15 residues. With V trimmed by 7 bases and J by 8 bases, 12 bases remained unmatched. CDR1 and CDR2 (germline): MNHEY, SVGAGI. The chain's CDR3 is CASNPKGQGVRGYTF. DNA for the CDR3: TGTGCCAGCAACCCCAAGGGACAGGGGGTACGAGGCTACACCTTC.

This clone was counted a single time. The chain links TRBV29-1 to TRBJ1-4; D gene uncertain. CDR1 and CDR2 from the germline V gene are SQVTM and ANQGSEA. This CDR3 has 13 residues. V dropped 8 bases and J dropped 0 bases, with 10 bases sitting between them. This CDR3 reads CSTSEATNEKLFF. The CDR3 DNA follows: TGCAGCACCTCCGAAGCAACTAATGAAAAACTGTTTTTT. Based on the CDR3 plus reference TRBV29-1 and TRBJ1-4, the full variable domain is SAVISQKPSRDICQRGTSLTIQCQVDSQVTMMFWYRQQPGQSLTLIATANQGSEATYESGFVIDKFPISRPNLTFSTLTVSNMSPEDSSIYLCSTSEATNEKLFFGSGTQLSVL.

V is TRBV11-2 and J is TRBJ1-2, with 10 bases fitting TRBD1. This CDR3 is 15 amino acids long. The J segment lost 8 bases and the V segment lost 3 bases, leaving 9 bases of the junction unmatched. The V gene's germline CDR1 is SGHAT and CDR2 FQNNGV. The CDR3 region is CASSFDRTGGDGYTF. The CDR3 nucleotides are TGTGCCAGCAGCTTCGACAGGACAGGGGGAGACGGCTACACCTTC.

The rearrangement links TRBV19 to TRBJ1-3; the D is unclear. Per germline, CDR1 LNHDA and CDR2 SQIVND (reference sequence). The CDR3 has 16 amino acids. V lost 5 bases and J lost 4, with 18 bases in between. CDR3 protein: CASSSGSFRLGNTIYF. CDR3 sequence (DNA): TGTGCCAGTAGTTCCGGCTCGTTCCGCCTAGGAAACACCATATATTTT.

The chain combines TRBV6-6 with TRBJ1-2; possibly TRBD1 for D (5 bases). Trimming cost V 2 bases and J 4 bases, with 11 bases left between them. Germline CDR1 reads MNHNY; CDR2 reads SVGAGI (reference sequence). This CDR3 comprises 14 residues. CDR3 region: CASSYGGEAYGYTF. In nucleotides, the CDR3 is TGTGCCAGCAGTTACGGGGGGGAAGCCTATGGCTACACCTTC.

This clone has just one count. The V call is TRBV4-1, the J call TRBJ1-3; D possibly corresponds to TRBD1 (5 bases). The CDR3 is made up of 18 amino acids. Trimming shortened V by 0 bases and J by 0 bases, and 15 bases separated the two germline ends. Per the germline V gene, CDR1 is MGHRA and CDR2 is YSYEKL. The CDR3 spells CASSQDIPGTGSGNTIYF. Written as DNA, the CDR3 is TGCGCCAGCAGCCAAGATATACCAGGGACTGGCTCTGGAAACACCATATATTTT.

This chain uses TRBV10-1 with TRBJ2-1; D possibly corresponds to TRBD2 (6 bases). CDR1 WNHNN and CDR2 SYGVQD come from the germline V gene (reference sequence). V was clipped by 5 bases and J by 4 bases, with 12 bases between them. This CDR3 has 14 amino acids. CDR3 sequence: CASSIGGAYNEQFF. DNA for the CDR3: TGCGCCAGCAGTATAGGAGGGGCTTACAATGAGCAGTTCTTC.

This rearrangement joins TRBV19 to TRBJ1-1; 7 nucleotides line up with TRBD1. Germline assignment: CDR1 LNHDA and CDR2 SQIVND (reference sequence). The CDR3 is made up of 15 amino acids. The J segment lost 0 bases and the V segment lost 9 bases, leaving 10 bases of the junction unmatched. The CDR3 DNA reads as TGTGCCAGCACCCCCCCGGACAGGTTGAACACTGAAGCTTTCTTT. Protein: CASTPPDRLNTEAFF.

This clone was detected many times. J is TRBJ2-7 and V is TRBV28; 9 nucleotides match TRBD1. The germline V gene encodes CDR1 MDHEN and CDR2 SYDVKM. Trimming took 6 bases from V and 0 from J; bases not matched to a gene: 6. CDR3 length: 15 residues. The CDR3 protein is CASRVSQGASYEQYF. CDR3 DNA: TGTGCCAGCAGGGTCTCACAGGGGGCCTCCTACGAGCAGTACTTC.

This sequence joins TRBV7-2 and TRBJ1-5; D is undetermined. Deletions cut 2 bases from V and 4 bases from J, with 15 bases between. Germline loops: CDR1 SGHTA, CDR2 FQGNSA. The CDR3 extends over 16 amino acids. The CDR3 here is CASSLHSPVVNQPQHF. The CDR3 DNA reads as TGTGCCAGCAGCTTACACTCCCCCGTGGTTAATCAGCCCCAGCATTTT.

The V and J genes are TRBV5-6 and TRBJ2-7; 9 nucleotides line up with TRBD2. The V segment lost 3 bases and the J segment 4 bases; nucleotides outside the gene matches: 8. The germline gives CDR1 SGHDT, CDR2 YYEEEE. This CDR3 has 15 amino acids. The CDR3 reads CASSSATSGQYEQYF. The CDR3 nucleotides are TGTGCCAGCAGCTCGGCTACTAGCGGGCAGTACGAGCAGTACTTC.

This clone was observed a handful of times. The chain combines TRBV30 with TRBJ1-1; D not certain. CDR1 is GTSNPN and CDR2 is SVGIG in the germline V gene (reference sequence). The CDR3 loop spans 13 amino acids. Trimming took off 3 bases at V and 1 base at J, with 9 bases between the two ends. CDR3 nucleotides: TGTGCCTGGAGGAACGCATGGAACACTGAAGCTTTCTTT. Its protein is CAWRNAWNTEAFF.

V usage is TRBV27 and J usage is TRBJ2-5; D gene ambiguous. Between the trimmed V and J ends, which lost 11 bases and 1 base, there was a span of 14 bases. The CDR3 consists of 13 residues. Looked up from germline, CDR1 is MNHEY and CDR2 is SMNVEV (reference sequence). The CDR3 is CASHTGPQETQYF. DNA of the CDR3: TGTGCCTCCCATACGGGTCCCCAAGAGACCCAGTACTTC.

The V gene is TRBV25-1, the J gene TRBJ2-5, with TRBD2 as a possible D gene (6 bases). Trimming left V 4 bases short and J 2 bases short, with 14 bases between. Germline assignment: CDR1 MGHDK and CDR2 SYGVNS. This CDR3 spans 15 amino acids. The CDR3 is CASSAPYGRQETQYF. The CDR3 DNA reads TGTGCCAGCAGTGCCCCCTACGGGAGACAAGAGACCCAGTACTTC.

The chain has TRBV7-2 and TRBJ1-2; no firm D call. Germline CDR1 and CDR2: SGHTA and FQGNSA. The CDR3 consists of 13 residues. V lost 0 bases, J lost 4 bases, and 6 bases lay in between. The CDR3 bases are TGTGCCAGCAGCTTAGCTATCCTCTATGGCTACACCTTC. Protein product: CASSLAILYGYTF.

Worth noting for this clone: A much larger clonotype is one base distant, so this may be a read error. Other DNA variants within this sample encode the same CDR3. The V and J genes are TRBV7-3 and TRBJ2-1; 11 nucleotides match TRBD2. J gave up 3 bases and V 5 bases, and 3 bases lay outside the gene matches. The germline CDR1 and CDR2 sequences are SGHTA and FQGTGA. This CDR3 has 15 amino acids. The CDR3 here is CASSPGLAVYNEQFF. In DNA form, the CDR3 reads TGTGCCAGCAGCCCGGGACTAGCGGTCTACAATGAGCAGTTCTTC.

The rearrangement links TRBV14 to TRBJ2-7; a weak D match, TRBD2 (6 bases). Germline values: CDR1 SGHDN, CDR2 FVKESK. The CDR3 is 18 amino acids. Trimming cost V 4 bases and J 3 bases, with 25 bases left between them. CDR3 bases: TGTGCCAGCAGCCGAGTAGCGGCCCAATCCCTAGTCGGCTACGAGCAGTACTTC. Translating gives CASSRVAAQSLVGYEQYF.

The CDR3 sequence: CASRHRQGQETQYF. The CDR3 coding sequence is TGTGCCAGCAGACACCGACAGGGGCAGGAGACCCAGTACTTC. V gene TRBV6-5 combines with J gene TRBJ2-5, with TRBD1 identical over 8 bases. The V and J ends lost 6 bases and 5 bases, in that order; junction bases with no gene match: 8. The CDR3 runs 14 residues. Looked up from germline, CDR1 is MNHEY and CDR2 is SVGAGI.

This clone was seen repeatedly, ten times or more. At one end the junction does not follow the germline gene, possibly because of a read error. The rearrangement links TRBV28 to TRBJ2-7, with 9 positions matching TRBD1. There are 15 residues in the CDR3. Germline CDR1 MDHEN, CDR2 SYDVKM. In nucleotides, the CDR3 is TGTGCCAGCAGACGAATGCCGGGACAGGGTGAAGACGCTACGTTC. Residues: CASRRMPGQGEDATF.

This chain joins TRBV29-1 and TRBJ2-3; no clear D. The CDR3 spans 15 residues. Trimming took off 4 bases at V and 0 bases at J, with 14 bases between the two ends. Germline CDR1 and CDR2: SQVTM and ANQGSEA. CDR3 residues: CSVGTSGSSTDTQYF. The DNA of the CDR3 is TGCAGCGTTGGAACGTCTGGATCTAGCACAGATACGCAGTATTTT.

The chain carries TRBV5-1 and TRBJ2-5; weak D call: TRBD2 (5 bases). Trimming pared 0 bases from V and 4 bases from J, leaving 16 bases between. CDR1 SGHRS and CDR2 YFSETQ come from the germline V gene. This CDR3 is built from 16 residues. CDR3 nucleotide sequence: TGCGCCAGCAGCTTGGGAGGGTCATCATTTAGAGAGACCCAGTACTTC. As protein: CASSLGGSSFRETQYF.